These T cell receptor beta chains were read from a single sample in a study of memory CD4+ T cells and cytomegalovirus serostatus. Profiled with immunoSEQ multiplex PCR; TCRdb holds only in-frame clones, not every one. The sample contains 55,000 or so clones, 80% of which appear only once. Sequencing was carried out using memory CD4+ T cells from blood. These receptor sequences come from an adult in good health and CMV-seropositive. Each CDR3 is given with its conserved first and last residue. The order of the fields is V gene, J gene, CDR3 protein.

V gene: TRBV10-2
J gene: TRBJ2-5
CDR3 protein: CASSESRFSSQETQYF

V gene: TRBV27
J gene: TRBJ1-3
CDR3 protein: CASSLSGTGAGNTIYF

V gene: TRBV19
J gene: TRBJ2-1
CDR3 protein: CASSAVRDREGSSYNEQFF

V gene: TRBV18
J gene: TRBJ2-1
CDR3 protein: CASSPRQGYTYNEQFF

V gene: TRBV28
J gene: TRBJ2-6
CDR3 protein: CASSSQGSGANVLTF

V gene: TRBV10-3
J gene: TRBJ1-5
CDR3 protein: CAISVQGHQPQHF

V gene: TRBV18
J gene: TRBJ1-1
CDR3 protein: CASSPTGERIRGATEAFF

V gene: TRBV18
J gene: TRBJ2-7
CDR3 protein: CASSPGTGAAYEQYF

V gene: TRBV14
J gene: TRBJ2-7
CDR3 protein: CASSQGLGTDAYEQYF

V gene: TRBV7-9
J gene: TRBJ2-1
CDR3 protein: CASSPRTGILSYNEQFF

V gene: TRBV6-5
J gene: TRBJ1-2
CDR3 protein: CASSGGQGDNYGYTF

V gene: TRBV7-7
J gene: TRBJ2-2
CDR3 protein: CASSLAVGGELFF

V gene: TRBV28
J gene: TRBJ2-3
CDR3 protein: CASSYSGFSGADTQYF

V gene: TRBV19
J gene: TRBJ1-1
CDR3 protein: CASTGQMDTEAFF

V gene: TRBV6-1
J gene: TRBJ2-2
CDR3 protein: CASSEEAGYTGELFF

V gene: TRBV16
J gene: TRBJ2-7
CDR3 protein: CASSRDSGINYEQYF

V gene: TRBV29-1
J gene: TRBJ2-3
CDR3 protein: CSVEDRARQGLSDTQYF

V gene: TRBV2
J gene: TRBJ1-2
CDR3 protein: CASSDLSGGRDGYTF

V gene: TRBV2
J gene: TRBJ2-3
CDR3 protein: CASSGKRKGVDTQYF

V gene: TRBV6-5
J gene: TRBJ1-1
CDR3 protein: CASQGNTEAFF

V gene: TRBV5-6
J gene: TRBJ1-2
CDR3 protein: CASSLRQGSYGYTF

V gene: TRBV6-1
J gene: TRBJ2-7
CDR3 protein: CASSEALLYEQYF

V gene: TRBV28
J gene: TRBJ1-5
CDR3 protein: CASRPPQGYQPQHF

V gene: TRBV7-2
J gene: TRBJ1-2
CDR3 protein: CASSLSSARQGYTF

V gene: TRBV7-2
J gene: TRBJ1-1
CDR3 protein: CASSQNTEAFF

V gene: TRBV2
J gene: TRBJ2-5
CDR3 protein: CASRATSEIGETQYF

V gene: TRBV19
J gene: TRBJ2-6
CDR3 protein: CASSSLTGSGANVLTF

V gene: TRBV7-2
J gene: TRBJ1-4
CDR3 protein: CASSLIQGANEKLFF

V gene: TRBV5-1
J gene: TRBJ2-1
CDR3 protein: CASSLVASGSFNEQFF

V gene: TRBV19
J gene: TRBJ2-3
CDR3 protein: CASSMTSAGVADTQYF

V gene: TRBV7-2
J gene: TRBJ1-5
CDR3 protein: CASSLAPGRQPQHF

V gene: TRBV15
J gene: TRBJ1-2
CDR3 protein: CATRTRRTGEGYTF

V gene: TRBV7-9
J gene: TRBJ2-6
CDR3 protein: CASSGRTGTFAGANVLTF

V gene: TRBV29-1
J gene: TRBJ1-1
CDR3 protein: CSVPPVGMNTEAFF

V gene: TRBV6-7
J gene: TRBJ2-7
CDR3 protein: CASSKASWGRIEQYF

V gene: TRBV19
J gene: TRBJ2-1
CDR3 protein: CATKPDRSSYNEQFF

V gene: TRBV7-6
J gene: TRBJ2-7
CDR3 protein: CASSLGTAYEQYF

V gene: TRBV2
J gene: TRBJ1-3
CDR3 protein: CASSGQGNTIYF

V gene: TRBV11-3
J gene: TRBJ2-1
CDR3 protein: CASSLGSDKDNEQFF